This T cell receptor beta chain derives from a study of T-cell reconstitution after alpha-beta-depleted transplantation in children. This clonotype has more than one count but fewer than ten. A library of TCRbeta sequences, prepared with unique molecular identifiers, was generated. TCRdb called the PCR reads again in MiXCR, with one record for every CDR3 protein. There are about 540,000 distinct CDR3 sequences in the sample; around 16% occur only once, and 3.3% lies in the top ten. This specimen consisted of PBMCs from the stem cell graft donor, obtained from the stem cell graft. The sequence came from a human donor who donated a stem cell graft to a child with acute lymphoblastic leukemia.

The DNA for the CDR3 is TGTGCCACCAGTGTTGCAGGTGGGGCCAACGTCCTGACTTTC. It yields the protein CATSVAGGANVLTF. V gene TRBV24-1 combines with J gene TRBJ2-6; the D is unclear. From germline, CDR1 is KGHDR and CDR2 SFDVKD. With 5 bases removed from V and 3 bases from J, the gap between germline ends came to 7 bases. The CDR3 totals 14 residues.